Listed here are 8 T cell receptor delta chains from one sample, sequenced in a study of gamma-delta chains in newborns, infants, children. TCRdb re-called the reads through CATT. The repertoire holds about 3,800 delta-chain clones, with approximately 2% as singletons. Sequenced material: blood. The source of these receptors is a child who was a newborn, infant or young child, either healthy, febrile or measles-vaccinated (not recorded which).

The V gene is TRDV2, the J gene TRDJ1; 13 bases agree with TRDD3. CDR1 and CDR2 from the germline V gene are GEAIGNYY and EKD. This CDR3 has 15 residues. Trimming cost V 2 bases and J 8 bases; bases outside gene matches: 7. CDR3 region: CACDKVLGDTRKLIF. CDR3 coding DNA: TGTGCCTGTGACAAAGTACTGGGGGATACGCGAAAACTCATCTTT.

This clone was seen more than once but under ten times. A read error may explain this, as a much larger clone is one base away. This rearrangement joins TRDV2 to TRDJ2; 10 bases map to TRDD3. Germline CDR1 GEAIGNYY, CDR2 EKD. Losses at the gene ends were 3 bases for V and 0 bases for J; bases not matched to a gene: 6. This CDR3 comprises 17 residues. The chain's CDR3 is CACDVPGDTALTAQLFF. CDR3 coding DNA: TGTGCCTGTGACGTACCGGGGGATACGGCTTTGACAGCACAACTCTTCTTT.

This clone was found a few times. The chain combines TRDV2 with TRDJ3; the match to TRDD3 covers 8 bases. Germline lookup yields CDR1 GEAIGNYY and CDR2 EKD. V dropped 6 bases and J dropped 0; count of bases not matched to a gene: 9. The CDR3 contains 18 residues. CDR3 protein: CACFGLGESSWDTRQMFF. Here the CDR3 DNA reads TGTGCCTGTTTCGGGCTGGGGGAGAGCTCCTGGGACACCCGACAGATGTTTTTC.

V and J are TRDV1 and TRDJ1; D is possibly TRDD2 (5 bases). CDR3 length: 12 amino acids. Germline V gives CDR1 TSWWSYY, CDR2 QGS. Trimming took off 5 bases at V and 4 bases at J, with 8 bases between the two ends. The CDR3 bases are TGTGCTCTTGGGCCCTTCTTCGATAAACTCATCTTT. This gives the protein CALGPFFDKLIF.

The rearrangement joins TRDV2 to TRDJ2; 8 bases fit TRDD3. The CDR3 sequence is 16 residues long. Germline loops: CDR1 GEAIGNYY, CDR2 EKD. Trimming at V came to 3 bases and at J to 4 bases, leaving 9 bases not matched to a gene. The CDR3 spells CACDVLGVASTAQLFF. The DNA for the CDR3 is TGTGCCTGTGACGTACTGGGGGTCGCTTCGACAGCACAACTCTTCTTT.

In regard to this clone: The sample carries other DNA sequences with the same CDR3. The CDR3 is CACDTWGPSSWDTRQMFF. The CDR3 DNA reads TGTGCCTGTGACACCTGGGGCCCTAGCTCCTGGGACACCCGACAGATGTTTTTC. The chain carries TRDV2 and TRDJ3; possibly TRDD3 for D (5 bases). V was pared by 0 bases and J by 0 bases, with 11 bases between. CDR1 GEAIGNYY and CDR2 EKD come from the germline V gene. The CDR3 has 18 amino acids.

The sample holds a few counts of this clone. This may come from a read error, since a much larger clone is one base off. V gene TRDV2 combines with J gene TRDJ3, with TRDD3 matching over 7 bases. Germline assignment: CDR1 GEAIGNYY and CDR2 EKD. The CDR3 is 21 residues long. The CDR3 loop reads CACDQLRTGDKGSWDARQMFF. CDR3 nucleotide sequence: TGTGCCTGTGACCAACTACGTACTGGGGATAAGGGTTCCTGGGACGCCCGACAGATGTTTTTC.

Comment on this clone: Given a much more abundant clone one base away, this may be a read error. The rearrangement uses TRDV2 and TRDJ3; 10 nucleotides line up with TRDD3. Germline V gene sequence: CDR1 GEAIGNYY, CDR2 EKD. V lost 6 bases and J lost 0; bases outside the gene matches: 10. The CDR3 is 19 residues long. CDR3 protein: CACHQMLGDISWDTRQMFF. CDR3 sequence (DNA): TGTGCCTGTCATCAGATGCTGGGGGATATCTCCTGGGACACCCGACAGATGTTTTTC.